The rows below give T cell receptor beta chains drawn from one sample of a study of blood T cell repertoires in COVID-19. Sequencing was performed with immunoSEQ multiplex PCR; in TCRdb, only in-frame clones are kept and a portion is missing. The data hold approximately 270,000 clones, with 88% observed a single time. The sample consisted of peripheral blood. The receptor set was obtained from a woman aged 30 to 39 with COVID-19, enrolled during active disease. The CDR3 runs from the conserved cysteine through the conserved F or W. A D gene is named only where the DNA matches it firmly. The size of a clone is reported for some rows only, either as once, few or many, or as a class for expanded clones.

few	TRBV18	-	TRBJ1-2	TGTGCCAGCTCACGAGACTATGGCTACACCTTC	CASSRDYGYTF
-	TRBV12-3/TRBV12-4	TRBD1	TRBJ1-6	TGTGCCAGCACCAGGGACAGGTTGCTGGCCCTCCACTTT	CASTRDRLLALHF
-	TRBV5-4	-	TRBJ2-1	TGTGCCAGCAGCTTCCGGGGAGTTAGCTGGGATGAGCAGTTCTTC	CASSFRGVSWDEQFF
-	TRBV6-2/TRBV6-3	TRBD2	TRBJ2-3	TGTGCCAGCAGTTACGGGGGACTAGCGGGAGTAAGCACAGATACGCAGTATTTT	CASSYGGLAGVSTDTQYF
-	TRBV6-5	-	TRBJ1-3	TGTGCCAGCAGTCCCACAGGTTCCTCTGGAAACACCATATATTTT	CASSPTGSSGNTIYF
-	TRBV14	-	TRBJ2-5	TGTGCCAGCAGCCAAGGGGATAGGGCAACTAGGAGAGAGACCCAGTACTTC	CASSQGDRATRRETQYF
-	TRBV2	-	TRBJ1-3	TGTGCCAGCAGTGATGGGGCGATAACTGGAAACACCATATATTTT	CASSDGAITGNTIYF
-	TRBV19	TRBD1	TRBJ1-2	TGTGCCAGTAGTACCCACGACCCTCCAGGGGGCCGTGGCTACACCTTC	CASSTHDPPGGRGYTF
once	TRBV29-1	TRBD1	TRBJ2-3	TGCAGCGTTTCACAGGGGAGCACAGATACGCAGTATTTT	CSVSQGSTDTQYF
-	TRBV5-1	-	TRBJ1-3	TGCGCCAGCAGCTTGGGGACTCCCGGAAACACCATATATTTT	CASSLGTPGNTIYF
-	TRBV5-4	TRBD1	TRBJ2-7	TGTGCCAGCAGCTTAGGATCCGGGACAGCGCTCTACGAGCAGTACTTC	CASSLGSGTALYEQYF
-	TRBV19	-	TRBJ1-5	TGTGCCAGTAGTATCTCAGATTGGAGGCAGCCCCAGCATTTT	CASSISDWRQPQHF
-	TRBV19	TRBD1	TRBJ1-5	TGTGCCAGTAGGGACAGGGAAAATCAGCCCCAGCATTTT	CASRDRENQPQHF